This TCR beta chain was captured by sequencing in a study of a mutant IDH1 vaccine in newly diagnosed glioma. Study at large: Vaccination started 4-6 weeks after radiotherapy alone, or with temozolomide cycles. Therapy received beforehand was radiotherapy, temozolomide, or both, with most patients given both.

CDR3 size: 19 residues. V dropped 0 bases and J dropped 6; count of bases not matched to a gene: 14. The V gene's germline CDR1 is MNHEY and CDR2 SMNVEV (reference sequence). Concerning this clone itself: Its antigen remains unidentified.

Study-wide points: Pseudoprogression appears to have had no connection to changes in top peripheral T cell clonotypes.

Specified time point: week 35, safety follow-up. A single vaccine dose contained 300 ug of mutant IDH1 20-mer peptide, and topical imiquimod was used with it. Patients carried new grade 3 or 4 IDH1-mutant astrocytomas lacking nuclear ATRX. Assay: immunoSEQ multiplex PCR; the TCRdb copy retains only in-frame clones and omits some. The data hold some 71,000 clones, with about 87% observed a single time. The material was PBMCs, obtained from a glioma patient whose treatment included an IDH1 peptide vaccine. V is TRBV27 and J is TRBJ2-3, with 11 nucleotides matching TRBD2. The TCR sequence derives from a man younger than 40 with glioma. CDR3 nucleotides: TGTGCCAGCAGTTTATCCCCTTTGATAGCGGGAGGGCCTAGGGATACGCAGTATTTT. Translated, it gives CASSLSPLIAGGPRDTQYF.